The TCR beta chain under discussion was sequenced for a study of memory CD4+ T cells and cytomegalovirus serostatus. Generated by immunoSEQ multiplex PCR, the TCRdb table keeps only in-frame clones and is missing some. The sample holds 45,000 to 55,000 clones; 60% to 80% are singletons and the top ten take about 0.7%. Germline V gene sequence: CDR1 SGHTA, CDR2 FQGNSA. This CDR3 spans 13 amino acids. V lost 5 bases and J 4 bases, leaving 11 bases between the germline ends. The sort gate was single viable CD3+CD4+CD8-CD45RO+ cells for memory CD4+ T cells. This clonotype was obtained from an adult in good health and CMV-seronegative. Sequencing was carried out using memory CD4+ T cells from blood. The chain combines TRBV7-2 with TRBJ1-2; D might be TRBD1 (6 bases). CDR3 in amino acids: CASSVTGPYGYTF. The CDR3 DNA reads TGTGCCAGCAGCGTAACAGGGCCCTATGGCTACACCTTC.